This T cell receptor beta chain was obtained from a study of control samples from healthy donors and cancer patients (dated by TCRdb to the early 2020s). The germline ends are 7 bases apart after V is trimmed by 1 base and J by 0 bases. The CDR3 covers 15 residues, taking in both the cysteine and the phenylalanine. Of the read, only the CDR3 DNA is kept; its 45 bases are in frame from base 1. Looking up the germline V gene yields CDR1 SGHVS and CDR2 FQNEAQ. Library creation used the immunoSEQ multiplex PCR assay. Sourced from immuneACCESS, this table was stored by TCRdb with only in-frame sequences that have V and J called. A share of the clones is absent; for the studies checked, an unresolved V gene accounts for under half, and the remainder has no known explanation. For this sample the table gives tens of thousands of clones, of which over 90% were detected only once. Roughly a quarter of the sample is in the top ten clones.

About this clone: Its specific antigen is unknown. No base-level quality is on record; no much larger clone is a single base apart.

Sequenced input: PBMCs. Recombination connected TRBV7-8 to TRBJ1-3; the D gene identity is not certain. The receptor comes from a woman in her forties or fifties with head and neck cancer. The CDR3 sequence is CASSLGKGSGNTIYF. The sequenced DNA: TGTGCCAGCAGCTTAGGGAAAGGCTCTGGAAACACCATATATTTT.